The subject of this entry is one T cell receptor (beta chain). This clonotype was counted a few times. The antigen it binds to is not known. No much larger clone is present one base from it, and per-base qualities are unavailable. The data were taken from a study of T-cell memory formation after mild COVID-19 (dated by TCRdb to about 2021). For the study in its entirety: TCR sequence clusters from the two donors were largely donor specific. The cohort comprised two young, previously healthy adult volunteers, one female and one male. In a couple of donors, T-cell clones that expanded and contracted after mild COVID-19 were followed by sequencing TCRalpha and TCRbeta repertoires longitudinally. General findings and caveats noted by the study authors: Clones contracting from day 15 to 85 had balanced CD4/CD8 phenotypes, while a second wave expanding from day 15 to 37 was biased towards CD4+. The study included only two mild cases, and larger cohorts that include severe cases with pre-infection samples were judged to be necessary. Contracting CD4+ clones appeared mostly in the CM and EM memory subsets, whereas CD8+ clones were enriched in EMRA. SARS-CoV-2 specificity of the second-wave clones peaking on day 37 was not confirmed. Some responding clones were detected in pre-infection memory, suggesting pre-existing cross-reactive memory T cells joined the SARS-CoV-2 response.

Ficoll-Paque density gradient centrifugation was used to isolate PBMCs. Sequencing used an Illumina NovaSeq 6000. TCRalpha and TCRbeta cDNA libraries were built by 5'RACE with constant-segment primers, adding sample barcodes and unique molecular identifiers. Trizol reagent was used to extract RNA from every sample. Libraries were amplified in two PCR steps, with a second sample barcode and Illumina TruSeq adapters added in the second step. Sequencing of the libraries was done on an Illumina NovaSeq, producing 2 x 150 bp paired-end reads. Concerning the study's data processing: With migec v1.2.7, reads were demultiplexed and then collapsed into UMI-guided consensus sequences. Using mixcr v2.1.11, the UMI consensuses were aligned to TRA and TRB V and J templates and assembled into clonotypes. Expanded or contracted clonotypes were those called significant by both edgeR and NoisET, with noise models trained on biological replicates. edgeR calls used a false discovery rate-adjusted p below 0.01 and a log2 fold-change threshold of 1. As an exploratory analysis of dynamics, max-normalized trajectories of the 1000 most abundant clonotypes were examined with PCA combined with hierarchical clustering. Each responding clone was given a CD4 or CD8 phenotype based on the CD4+ and CD8+ repertoires, which had been sequenced separately. The public reads were quality trimmed at Q25 with fastp and then assembled into clones with MiXCR by TCRdb, keeping productive beta chains. Rows matching on CDR3 protein sequence are summarized as one entry with the most common DNA and genes. The V and J calls shown here were made by TCRdb, not taken from the authors' results. In all, the sample holds approximately 150,000 distinct CDR3 sequences, and 15% to 20% of those were seen once. The ten largest clones add up to about 2% of the sample.

V was cut back by 4 bases and J by 1 base, leaving a gap of 6 bases between them. The CDR3 holds 13 amino acids from the cysteine to the phenylalanine. Kept here is only the CDR3 DNA, which spans 39 bases and is read in frame from base 1. The germline V gene encodes CDR1 SGHNT and CDR2 YYREEE (reference sequence). The sequenced sample consisted of PBMCs or a T cell subset sorted from them (not recorded which). This clonotype was sampled from an adult woman who had mild COVID-19 (a few samples of this study predate the infection). The sample titles of this study are shuffled in the database, so cell type and time point are left out; the donor was told from shared clones. The rearrangement joined TRBV5-4 to TRBJ1-5; the D gene remains uncertain. The DNA sequence is TGTGCCAGCAGCCCCGGGAGCAATCAGCCCCAGCATTTT. Its protein reads: CASSPGSNQPQHF.